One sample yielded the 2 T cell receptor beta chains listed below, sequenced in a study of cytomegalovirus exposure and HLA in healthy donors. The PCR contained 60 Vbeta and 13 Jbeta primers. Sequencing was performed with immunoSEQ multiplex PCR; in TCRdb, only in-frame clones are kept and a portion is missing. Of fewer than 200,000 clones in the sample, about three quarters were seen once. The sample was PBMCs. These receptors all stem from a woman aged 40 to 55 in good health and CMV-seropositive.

This CDR3 is CATSLRVGAGNEKLFF. Here the CDR3 DNA reads TGTGCCACCAGCCTTCGCGTGGGGGCAGGTAATGAAAAACTGTTTTTT. The chain carries TRBV15 and TRBJ1-4, with D possibly matching TRBD1 (6 bases). V lost 5 bases to trimming and J lost 4 bases, with 17 bases between them. CDR1 and CDR2 (germline): LNHNV, YYDKDF (reference sequence). The CDR3 has 16 amino acids.

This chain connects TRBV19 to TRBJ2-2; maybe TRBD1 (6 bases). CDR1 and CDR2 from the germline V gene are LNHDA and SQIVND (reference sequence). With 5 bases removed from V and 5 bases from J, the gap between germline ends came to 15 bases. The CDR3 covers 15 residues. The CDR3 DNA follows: TGTGCCAGTAGTGGGGGCGGATTTAGGACCGGGGAGCTGTTTTTT. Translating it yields CASSGGGFRTGELFF.